This T cell receptor (beta chain) was observed in a study of blood T cell repertoires in COVID-19. Per germline, CDR1 SGHNT and CDR2 YYREEE (reference sequence). This CDR3 spans 15 amino acids. Trimming cost V 0 bases and J 4 bases; bases outside gene matches: 5. The data were produced by immunoSEQ multiplex PCR, yet TCRdb's version contains in-frame clones alone and is incomplete. The table includes around 300,000 clones, approximately 90% detected once. V gene TRBV5-4 combines with J gene TRBJ2-3; 7 nucleotides align to TRBD2. The source of this sequence is a woman between 50 and 59 years old who had recovered from COVID-19. Material for sequencing was PBMCs or T cells enriched from blood (not recorded which). The CDR3 region has the DNA TGTGCCAGCAGCTTGGTGCGCGGGAGCTCAGATACGCAGTATTTT. This sequence encodes CASSLVRGSSDTQYF.